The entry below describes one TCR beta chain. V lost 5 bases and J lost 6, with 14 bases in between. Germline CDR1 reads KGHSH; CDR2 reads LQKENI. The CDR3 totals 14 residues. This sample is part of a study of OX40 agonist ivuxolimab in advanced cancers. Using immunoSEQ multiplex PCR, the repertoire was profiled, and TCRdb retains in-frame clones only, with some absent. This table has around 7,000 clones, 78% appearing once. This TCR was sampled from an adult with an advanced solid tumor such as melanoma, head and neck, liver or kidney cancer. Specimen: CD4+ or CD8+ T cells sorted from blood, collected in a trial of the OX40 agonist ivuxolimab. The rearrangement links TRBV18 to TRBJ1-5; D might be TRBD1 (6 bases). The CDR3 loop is CASSSGGHRQPQHF. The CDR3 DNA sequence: TGTGCCAGCTCAAGCGGGGGGCATCGTCAGCCCCAGCATTTT.